This T cell receptor beta chain is drawn from a study of T cells in Graves' hyperthyroidism and ophthalmopathy. Findings of the study overall: Most thyroid clonotypes that were expanded above 0.001 also turned up in blood.

This clonotype was seen repeatedly, ten times or more. Antigen unknown. Over 18 months, lack of ophthalmopathy progression marked Graves' hyperthyroidism as stable. Each diagnosis was grounded in clinical symptoms, serum thyroxine and TRAb, thyroid ultrasound, and orbital computed tomography. The CDR3 loop spans 13 amino acids. The trim removed 6 bases at V and 7 bases at J, leaving 4 bases unmatched. In germline, CDR1 is SQVTM, CDR2 ANQGSEA. Amplified TCR beta CDR3 regions came from RNA transcripts. Primed by the HTBI set, a first-round RT-PCR was run on the TCR CDR3. In TCRdb, the multiplex PCR reads were re-called with MiXCR into one record per CDR3 protein. The sample contains hundreds of thousands of distinct CDR3 sequences, 15% of which appear only once.

Sequencing was carried out using blood. This chain links TRBV29-1 with TRBJ2-1, with 12 bases that match TRBD2. The clonotype originates from a young woman with Graves' hyperthyroidism. As DNA, the CDR3 is TGCAGCGTGACTAGCGGGAGTTGGAATGAGCAGTTCTTC. Translation: CSVTSGSWNEQFF.